Below, 15 T cell receptor beta chains from the same sample are listed, as sequenced in a study of human CD8 memory T cell subsets. Sequencing libraries of TCR beta were made by UMI-labeled 5' RACE. TCRdb re-called the 5' RACE reads and catalogs CDR3 proteins one per entry, DNA excluded. The sample's table shows under 6,500 distinct CDR3 sequences. Material for sequencing was CD8+ effector memory T cells (TEM) sorted from PBMCs. Subset here: effector memory CD8 T cells, CCR7- CD45RO+ CD95+. The receptors stem from a human donor in good health.

The chain's CDR3 is CASSLAGGLYEQYF. V gene TRBV7-9 combines with J gene TRBJ2-7. The V gene's germline CDR1 is SEHNR and CDR2 FQNEAQ (reference sequence). The CDR3 has 14 residues.

The chain couples TRBV28 to TRBJ2-7; the D call of TRBD1 rests on TCRdb alone, since no DNA is present to check it. Germline-derived CDR1 and CDR2 are MDHEN and SYDVKM. The CDR3 covers 15 residues. The CDR3 protein is CASTQMGQGGWEQYF.

The chain joins TRBV12-3 or TRBV12-4 to TRBJ2-7; TCRdb gives TRBD2 as the D gene, but with no DNA this cannot be confirmed. The length of the CDR3 is 12 residues. CDR3: CASSLGGDEQYF.

The chain joins TRBV9 to TRBJ2-2; absent DNA, TCRdb's TRBD2 call cannot be checked. The CDR3 loop spans 17 amino acids. CDR1 and CDR2 (germline): SGDLS, YYNGEE. This CDR3 is CASSVGPTSGGPGELFF.

This CDR3 is CASSFGLGLKSSPLHF. This chain links TRBV11-2 with TRBJ1-6. Germline CDR1 SGHAT, CDR2 FQNNGV. The CDR3 is made up of 16 amino acids.

V usage is TRBV15 and J usage is TRBJ2-5; absent DNA, TCRdb's TRBD2 call cannot be checked. The CDR3 covers 13 residues. Germline assignment: CDR1 LNHNV and CDR2 YYDKDF (reference sequence). The CDR3 reads CATSTLAGETQYF. Filled out from reference TRBV15 and TRBJ2-5, the complete variable domain reads DAMVIQNPRYQVTQFGKPVTLSCSQTLNHNVMYWYQQKSSQAPKLLFHYYDKDFNNEADTPDNFQSRRPNTSFCFLDIRSPGLGDTAMYLCATSTLAGETQYFGPGTRLLVL.

The chain carries TRBV20-1 and TRBJ2-3; as DNA is missing, the TRBD2 call by TCRdb cannot be tested. CDR1 is DFQATT, CDR2 SNEGSKA, per germline (reference sequence). CDR3 size: 14 residues. CDR3: CSVGSGRAADTQYF.

The chain links TRBV10-1 to TRBJ2-1; TCRdb designates TRBD2, a call that cannot be tested without DNA. This CDR3 is 16 amino acids long. In germline, CDR1 is WNHNN, CDR2 SYGVQD (reference sequence). The CDR3 reads CASSEVKDYRIHEQFF.

The chain joins TRBV6-1 to TRBJ1-5; the D call of TRBD1 rests on TCRdb alone, since no DNA is present to check it. In germline, CDR1 is MNHNS, CDR2 SASEGT. The CDR3 consists of 14 residues. The CDR3 reads CASNGQGSNQPQHF.

This clonotype registers large by frequency. The chain couples TRBV29-1 to TRBJ2-3; the TCRdb D gene call, TRBD2, has no DNA to confirm it. Germline V gene lookup returns CDR1 SQVTM and CDR2 ANQGSEA. CDR3 size: 13 residues. CDR3 protein: CSVVAGLADTQYF.

The rearrangement uses TRBV7-3 and TRBJ2-1; TCRdb outputs TRBD2, but without DNA this stays unchecked. The CDR3 is 17 residues long. Germline V gives CDR1 SGHTA, CDR2 FQGTGA. The CDR3 here is CASSLTRLAGPYNEQFF.

The gene calls are TRBV5-1 and TRBJ2-7. In germline, CDR1 is SGHRS, CDR2 YFSETQ. The CDR3 extends over 11 amino acids. The chain's CDR3 is CASSSRDEQYF.

Frequency places this clonotype as medium-sized. This chain links TRBV20-1 with TRBJ2-2; the TCRdb call, TRBD1, lacks DNA for checking. CDR3 size: 16 residues. Germline loops: CDR1 DFQATT, CDR2 SNEGSKA (reference sequence). CDR3 in amino acids: CSARDLGRQDTGELFF.

The chain has TRBV5-4 and TRBJ2-5; TCRdb indicates TRBD2, and absent DNA this call remains unverified. The germline gives CDR1 SGHNT, CDR2 YYREEE (reference sequence). The CDR3 is 15 amino acids. This CDR3 is CAAGGLAGAKETQYF.

The chain couples TRBV13 to TRBJ2-7; the D gene TCRdb calls, TRBD2, cannot be checked with no DNA. Germline V gives CDR1 PRHDT, CDR2 FYEKMQ (reference sequence). This CDR3 has 15 residues. CDR3 residues: CASSLQGRSSYEQYF.